This T cell receptor beta chain was sequenced in a study of T cell responses to AZD1222 COVID-19 vaccine. Whole-study results and caveats: Within unmutated variant regions lay the reported targets of nearly half of spike-specific TCRs.

Assay used: immunoSEQ multiplex PCR; TCRdb lists only in-frame clones, some missing. The sample shows tens of thousands of clones, 70% to 90% of them seen only once. Remarks on this clone: Its target is not known.

V was shortened by 1 base and J by 4 bases, with 14 bases between the two germline ends. Germline CDR1 is SGHRS and CDR2 is YFSETQ. CDR3 length: 15 amino acids. This chain joins TRBV5-1 and TRBJ2-5; no firm D call. The receptor was derived from an adult in good health. This material consisted of peripheral blood, taken on day 0 of AZD1222 vaccination. The CDR3 DNA sequence: TGCGCCAGCAGCTTGTCGGCAGGCTGGGGAGAGACCCAGTACTTC. This sequence encodes CASSLSAGWGETQYF.